Below, 24 T cell receptor beta chains from the same sample are listed, as sequenced in a study of T cells in Graves' hyperthyroidism and ophthalmopathy. Researchers amplified the TCR beta CDR3 regions from RNA transcripts. TCR CDR3 regions were first amplified by RT-PCR with HTBI primers. A single record per CDR3 protein comes from TCRdb applying MiXCR to the multiplex PCR reads. The table has 210,000 or so distinct CDR3 sequences, over 15% seen once. The sample consisted of blood. These receptors were collected from a man between 50 and 59 years old with Graves' hyperthyroidism.

A remark on this clonotype: With a much larger clone just one base away, this may be a read error. CDR3: CASRQRQASTEAFF. In DNA form, the CDR3 reads TGTGCCAGCCGCCAGCGACAGGCGAGCACTGAAGCTTTCTTT. The gene calls are TRBV3-1 and TRBJ1-1; D possibly corresponds to TRBD1 (6 bases). Germline V CDR1 and CDR2: LGHDT, YNNKEL (reference sequence). The CDR3 is made up of 14 amino acids.

Written as DNA, the CDR3 is TGCAGCGTTGGGATAGCGGGAGTCGGAACCGGGGAGCTGTTTTTT. Amino acids: CSVGIAGVGTGELFF. The chain is built from TRBV29-1 and TRBJ2-2, with 9 bases lining up with TRBD2. CDR3 length: 15 amino acids. Trimming removed 4 bases from V and 5 bases from J; junction bases left unmatched: 8. The germline V gene encodes CDR1 SQVTM and CDR2 ANQGSEA.

This chain joins TRBV7-2 and TRBJ1-5; unclear D gene. Germline CDR1 reads SGHTA; CDR2 reads FQGNSA. The CDR3 spans 15 residues. V lost 1 base to trimming and J lost 0 bases, with 7 bases between them. The CDR3 DNA reads TGTGCCAGCAGCTTAGAACAACTTAGCAATCAGCCCCAGCATTTT. It encodes CASSLEQLSNQPQHF. Full variable domain (missing parts from reference TRBV7-2 and TRBJ1-5): GAGVSQSPSNKVTEKGKDVELRCDPISGHTALYWYRQSLGQGLEFLIYFQGNSAPDKSGLPSDRFSAERTGGSVSTLTIQRTQQEDSAVYLCASSLEQLSNQPQHFGDGTRLSIL.

This clonotype is termed medium-sized (0.01 to 0.1%). V gene TRBV2 combines with J gene TRBJ1-5; no reliable D call. CDR1 and CDR2 from the germline V gene are SNHLY and FYNNEI. CDR3 size: 13 residues. The V and J ends lost 4 bases and 0 bases respectively, with 4 bases between them. The CDR3 here is CASSVDSNQPQHF. Written as DNA, the CDR3 is TGTGCCAGCAGTGTGGATAGCAATCAGCCCCAGCATTTT.

This clonotype was detected a few times. The chain is built from TRBV2 and TRBJ1-1, with D possibly being TRBD1 (5 bases). The length of the CDR3 is 19 residues. Germline V gene sequence: CDR1 SNHLY, CDR2 FYNNEI. Trimming took 6 bases from V and 5 from J, leaving 31 bases between them. In DNA, the CDR3 is TGTGCCAGCAGCCCCCTGATCTCTCCCAGATTCAAATGGGGGACTGAAGCTTTCTTT. Translating gives CASSPLISPRFKWGTEAFF.

The chain couples TRBV12-3 or TRBV12-4 to TRBJ2-7; D is possibly TRBD2 (6 bases). Trimming pared 3 bases from V and 2 bases from J, leaving 11 bases between. The CDR3 covers 14 residues. CDR3 DNA: TGTGCCAGCAGTTTTGAGGGACTCACCTACGAGCAGTACTTC. It specifies CASSFEGLTYEQYF.

The sample holds a few counts of this clonotype. This may arise from a read error, as a much more abundant clone is one base away. The V and J genes are TRBV2 and TRBJ2-3; D unresolved. Germline V gene data show CDR1 as SNHLY and CDR2 as FYNNEI. The CDR3 extends over 12 amino acids. CDR3 sequence: CASTASTDTRYF. DNA of the CDR3: TGTGCCAGCACCGCCAGCACAGATACGCGGTATTTT.

This chain links TRBV10-2 with TRBJ1-1, with 7 positions matching TRBD1. Germline V lookup: CDR1 WSHSY, CDR2 SAAADI. This CDR3 is 17 amino acids long. J gave up 3 bases and V 6 bases, and 16 bases lay outside the gene matches. CDR3: CASRDIIYRGGDTEAFF. In nucleotides, the CDR3 is TGCGCCAGCAGGGATATTATATACAGGGGAGGAGACACTGAAGCTTTCTTT.

This clonotype was observed at least ten times. The chain links TRBV28 to TRBJ2-3; weak D call: TRBD1 (6 bases). V lost 3 bases, J lost 1 base, and 14 bases lay in between. The germline V gene has CDR1 MDHEN and CDR2 SYDVKM. The CDR3 length is 16 residues. CDR3 loop: CASSFWGRRGTDTQYF. The CDR3 DNA sequence: TGTGCCAGCAGTTTTTGGGGGCGCCGGGGCACAGATACGCAGTATTTT.

This clonotype has a count of ten or more. This sequence joins TRBV6-2 or TRBV6-3 and TRBJ1-5; 12 bases agree with TRBD1. Germline CDR1 is MNHEY and CDR2 is SVGEGT. V was clipped by 7 bases and J by 4 bases; unmatched bases: 11. The CDR3 is made up of 17 amino acids. For the CDR3, the DNA is TGTGCCAGCAACCAAACCCCGGGACAGGGGGCGAATCAGCCCCAGCATTTT. It yields the protein CASNQTPGQGANQPQHF.

The chain combines TRBV20-1 with TRBJ2-7; D may correspond to TRBD1 or TRBD2 (6 bases each). CDR3 length: 14 amino acids. CDR1 is DFQATT and CDR2 is SNEGSKA in the germline V gene (reference sequence). The ends were cut back, 0 bases at V and 4 bases at J, with 13 bases in the middle. The CDR3: CSARDPQGGYEQYF. Here the CDR3 DNA reads TGCAGTGCTAGAGATCCCCAAGGGGGGTACGAGCAGTACTTC.

For the CDR3, the DNA is TGTGCCAGCTCACCAGGGTCCGCGGCAGGAGGTAGTATTAGCTCCTACGAGCAGTACTTC. Amino acids: CASSPGSAAGGSISSYEQYF. This chain connects TRBV18 to TRBJ2-7; D is perhaps TRBD2 (5 bases). Trimming removed 2 bases from V and 0 bases from J, with 26 bases in between. Germline values: CDR1 KGHSH, CDR2 LQKENI. The CDR3 contains 20 residues.

This clonotype was detected many times. The genes are TRBV6-2 or TRBV6-3 and TRBJ2-2; 16 bases match TRBD2. V was pared by 0 bases and J by 0 bases, with 16 bases of the junction left unmatched. This CDR3 is 24 amino acids long. Germline loops: CDR1 MNHEY, CDR2 SVGEGT. The CDR3 region has the DNA TGTGCCAGCAGTTACTCGAGCGAAATGGGGACTAGCGGGAGGGCCACGGCGAACACCGGGGAGCTGTTTTTT. This codes for CASSYSSEMGTSGRATANTGELFF.

The chain couples TRBV7-9 to TRBJ1-2; D possibly corresponds to TRBD1 (6 bases). V was clipped by 4 bases and J by 3 bases, with 18 bases between them. Germline loops: CDR1 SEHNR, CDR2 FQNEAQ (reference sequence). This CDR3 region has 16 residues. The DNA of the CDR3 is TGTGCCAGCAGCTCCCTAAACCCGACAGGTGACTATGGCTACACCTTC. Its protein is CASSSLNPTGDYGYTF.

Turning to this clonotype: A much larger clone differs from this one at a single base, so this may be a read error. CDR3 DNA: TGTGCCAGCAGTTTATGGGCTAGCGGTTTGGCGTTCTTC. Residues: CASSLWASGLAFF. This sequence joins TRBV28 and TRBJ2-1; TRBD2 matches at 7 bases. CDR3 length: 13 amino acids. Trimming removed 0 bases from V and 15 bases from J; junction bases left unmatched: 8. Germline loops: CDR1 MDHEN, CDR2 SYDVKM.

This clonotype was observed at least ten times. This chain joins TRBV7-9 and TRBJ1-2; 9 nucleotides match TRBD1. CDR1 and CDR2 from the germline V gene are SEHNR and FQNEAQ (reference sequence). The CDR3 extends over 15 amino acids. J lost 6 bases, V lost 4 bases, and 9 bases had no gene match. This chain's CDR3 is CASSSGTGWEHGYTF. CDR3 DNA sequence: TGTGCCAGCAGCTCCGGGACAGGGTGGGAGCATGGCTACACCTTC.

This clonotype has more than one count but fewer than ten. This chain joins TRBV14 and TRBJ2-7, with 11 bases matching TRBD2. The CDR3 runs 16 residues. V gave up 4 bases and J gave up 4 bases; unmatched junction bases: 9. Germline values: CDR1 SGHDN, CDR2 FVKESK. The CDR3 here is CASSPLGLAGEYEQYF. For the CDR3, the DNA is TGTGCCAGCAGCCCCTTAGGACTAGCGGGTGAATACGAGCAGTACTTC.

This sequence joins TRBV5-4 and TRBJ1-3, with D hard to call. V lost 0 bases and J lost 0, with 7 bases in between. Germline V gene data show CDR1 as SGHNT and CDR2 as YYREEE (reference sequence). This CDR3 spans 15 amino acids. CDR3 coding DNA: TGTGCCAGCAGCTTGGACAGCCACTCTGGAAACACCATATATTTT. As protein: CASSLDSHSGNTIYF.

This clonotype was detected many times. J is TRBJ2-1 and V is TRBV7-3, with TRBD2 matching 10 bases. Germline lookup yields CDR1 SGHTA and CDR2 FQGTGA. V dropped 8 bases and J dropped 1; count of bases not matched to a gene: 5. The CDR3 totals 15 residues. The CDR3 sequence is CASGLAGVSYNEQFF. The CDR3 nucleotides are TGTGCCAGCGGGCTAGCGGGAGTTTCCTACAATGAGCAGTTCTTC.

Turning to this clonotype: At one boundary the junction diverges from the germline segment, which might be a read error. V is TRBV28 and J is TRBJ1-2; D is uncertain. The CDR3 runs 15 residues. In germline, CDR1 is MDHEN, CDR2 SYDVKM. The CDR3 nucleotides read TGTGTCAGCAGTTTAATTACGTACAGAACCTATGGCTACACCTTC. Protein sequence: CVSSLITYRTYGYTF.

In this sample, this clonotype turned up many times. CDR3 sequence (DNA): TGTGCCAGCAGCCTTGGGACAGCCGGGGAGCTGTTTTTT. This codes for CASSLGTAGELFF. J is TRBJ2-2 and V is TRBV9, with TRBD1 matching 7 bases. CDR1 and CDR2 (germline): SGDLS, YYNGEE. V was clipped by 4 bases and J by 6 bases; unmatched bases: 3. This CDR3 region has 13 residues.

This clonotype was seen more than once but under ten times. This rearrangement joins TRBV4-1 to TRBJ2-1; 9 bases align to TRBD2. J lost 9 bases, V lost 0 bases, and 12 bases had no gene match. This CDR3 has 17 residues. The germline CDR1 and CDR2 sequences are MGHRA and YSYEKL. The CDR3 sequence: CASSQEPSGTSRLEQFF. The CDR3 nucleotides are TGCGCCAGCAGCCAAGAGCCTAGCGGGACTTCTCGACTTGAGCAGTTCTTC.

This clonotype was seen more than once but under ten times. V is TRBV4-1 and J is TRBJ2-1; weak D call: TRBD1 (6 bases). Germline V lookup: CDR1 MGHRA, CDR2 YSYEKL. This CDR3 comprises 14 residues. V lost 3 bases and J 7 bases, leaving 13 bases between the germline ends. The CDR3 region is CASSHGTGTNEQFF. The CDR3 DNA reads TGCGCCAGCAGCCACGGAACCGGGACAAATGAGCAGTTCTTC.

This clonotype was seen only a few times. A much larger clone is a single base away; this may be a read error. This chain's CDR3 is CACSVPSHNEQFF. The CDR3 DNA follows: TGTGCCTGCAGCGTCCCATCTCACAATGAGCAGTTCTTC. V usage is TRBV9 and J usage is TRBJ2-1; D not resolved. The CDR3 has 13 residues. Germline loops: CDR1 SGDLS, CDR2 YYNGEE. The full variable domain, its missing parts supplied by reference TRBV9 and TRBJ2-1, is DSGVTQTPKHLITATGQRVTLRCSPRSGDLSVYWYQQSLDQGLQFLIQYYNGEERAKGNILERFSAQQFPDLHSELNLSSLELGDSALYFCACSVPSHNEQFFGPGTRLTVL.